This entry concerns a single T cell receptor (beta chain). Its antigen is unidentified. Profiles of TCR beta VDJ and CDR3 were generated from a genomic DNA template. TCRdb used MiXCR to reprocess the reads, holding one entry per CDR3 protein. The sample holds over 150,000 distinct CDR3 sequences, around 50% seen once. Whoever was chosen for sequencing had shown CD8+CD57+ cell expansion by flow cytometry. The V and J ends lost 0 bases and 10 bases, in that order; junction bases with no gene match: 9. This CDR3 comprises 15 residues. The germline CDR1 and CDR2 sequences are DFQATT and SNEGSKA (reference sequence). The data derive from a study of CD8+CD57+ T cells in acquired aplastic anemia. Study-level results: The number of CD8+ CDR3 sequences shared by patients and controls was twenty-nine.

Input material: sorted CD4+, CD8+, or CD8+CD57+ T cells (not recorded which) from PBMCs. The chain couples TRBV20-1 to TRBJ2-1; 10 nucleotides agree with TRBD2. The receptor's source is a human donor with aplastic anemia. The chain's CDR3 is CSARDWERGGWEQFF. CDR3 DNA sequence: TGCAGTGCTAGAGATTGGGAGCGGGGGGGATGGGAGCAGTTCTTC.